The 32 T cell receptor beta chains reported below all come from one sample, sequenced in a study of control samples from healthy donors and cancer patients. Profiled with immunoSEQ multiplex PCR; TCRdb holds only in-frame clones, not every one. The table shows some 150,000 clones, with roughly 89% occurring only once. Source material: blood. These receptor sequences come from a man aged 18 to 29 in good health.

This chain links TRBV5-6 with TRBJ2-2; D is unclear. The CDR3 loop spans 15 amino acids. V lost 0 bases, J lost 0 bases, and 6 bases lay in between. Germline values: CDR1 SGHDT, CDR2 YYEEEE. The CDR3 protein is CASSLGPTNTGELFF. CDR3 nucleotides: TGTGCCAGCAGCTTGGGACCGACGAACACCGGGGAGCTGTTTTTT.

This sequence joins TRBV3-1 (or the pseudogene TRBV3-2) and TRBJ2-3; D is perhaps TRBD1 (5 bases). The CDR3 spans 17 residues. The V end was cut by 0 bases, the J end by 0 bases, with 13 bases between. CDR1 is LGHDT and CDR2 is YNNKEL in the germline V gene (reference sequence). The CDR3 DNA follows: TGTGCCAGCAGCCAAGATTTAGGGCAGGGTAGCACAGATACGCAGTATTTT. The encoded protein is CASSQDLGQGSTDTQYF.

V is TRBV21-1 and J is TRBJ1-2; whether TRBD1, the table's D call, matches the DNA was not checked. TRBV21-1 is recorded as a pseudogene. The CDR3 covers 15 residues. For the CDR3, the DNA is TGTGCCAGCAGCAAGGGGGGACAGGGGGCACATGGCTACACCTTC. Translation: CASSKGGQGAHGYTF.

The chain recombines TRBV18 with TRBJ1-1, with unresolved D. The CDR3 has 11 residues. Germline V gene data show CDR1 as KGHSH and CDR2 as LQKENI. Trimming removed 4 bases from V and 10 bases from J, with 10 bases in between. CDR3 DNA sequence: TGTGCCAGCTCACGTCAACATGGAGCTTTCTTT. Its protein is CASSRQHGAFF.

This clone was counted once. The V and J genes are TRBV4-2 and TRBJ1-4; TRBD1 matches 7 bases. CDR3 length: 16 residues. Germline CDR1 is LGHNA and CDR2 is YNFKEQ. The junction had 7 bases not matched to a gene; V was cut back by 5 bases and J by 1 base. This CDR3 reads CASSFSYRGTNEKLFF. The CDR3 nucleotides are TGTGCCAGCAGCTTTAGTTACAGGGGAACTAATGAAAAACTGTTTTTT.

The J gene is TRBJ2-1, the V gene TRBV12-3 or TRBV12-4; a weak D match, TRBD2 (5 bases). V was clipped by 3 bases and J by 6 bases, with 9 bases between them. CDR3 size: 13 residues. CDR3 loop: CASSLREGNEQFF. The CDR3 DNA sequence: TGTGCCAGCAGTTTGCGAGAGGGCAATGAGCAGTTCTTC.

Only one count was recorded for this clone. The chain links TRBV5-4 to TRBJ2-5; D possibly corresponds to TRBD2 (6 bases). From germline, CDR1 is SGHNT and CDR2 YYREEE (reference sequence). V was trimmed by 4 bases and J by 5 bases, leaving 12 bases between them. CDR3 length: 13 residues. CDR3 loop: CASSLGGVETQYF. The CDR3 bases are TGTGCCAGCAGCCTGGGGGGTGTGGAGACCCAGTACTTC.

This clone came up a few times. DNA for the CDR3: TGTGCCAGCAGTTACGACGGGGTCTATGGCTACACCTTC. Amino acids: CASSYDGVYGYTF. This chain joins TRBV6-6 and TRBJ1-2; D is unresolved. CDR3 size: 13 residues. Germline CDR1 MNHNY, CDR2 SVGAGI (reference sequence). Trimming shortened V by 2 bases and J by 4 bases, and 8 bases separated the two germline ends.

V and J are TRBV30 and TRBJ2-6; D gene ambiguous. Germline lookup yields CDR1 GTSNPN and CDR2 SVGIG (reference sequence). The CDR3 sequence is 17 residues long. Trimming stripped 2 bases from V and 0 bases from J, with 14 bases between. The CDR3 loop reads CAWSTDLWGSGANVLTF. CDR3 bases: TGTGCCTGGAGTACGGACCTTTGGGGCTCTGGGGCCAACGTCCTGACTTTC.

The genes are TRBV4-1 and TRBJ1-5, with TRBD1 matching 7 bases. The germline V gene encodes CDR1 MGHRA and CDR2 YSYEKL. V trimming: 1 base; J trimming: 8 bases; junction bases outside the gene matches: 20. The CDR3 covers 19 residues. The DNA of the CDR3 is TGCGCCAGCAGCCAAGTTTCATTTGTTGTCACAGGGGTTAAGGAGCCCCAGCATTTT. Translation gives CASSQVSFVVTGVKEPQHF.

The chain couples TRBV5-1 to TRBJ2-5, with TRBD2 identical over 12 bases. This CDR3 has 15 residues. Germline lookup yields CDR1 SGHRS and CDR2 YFSETQ. The trim removed 0 bases at V and 4 bases at J, leaving 1 base unmatched. The CDR3 loop reads CASSLASGGAETQYF. DNA for the CDR3: TGCGCCAGCAGCTTGGCTAGCGGGGGGGCAGAGACCCAGTACTTC.

The table lists this clone with a count of one. This chain connects TRBV29-1 to TRBJ2-2; TRBD2 matches 7 bases. CDR3 length equals 14 residues. CDR1 is SQVTM and CDR2 is ANQGSEA in the germline V gene. The junction had 7 bases not matched to a gene; V was cut back by 4 bases and J by 5 bases. The CDR3 DNA reads TGCAGCGTTGTTGGCGGGGGAGAAACCGGGGAGCTGTTTTTT. It is translated as CSVVGGGETGELFF.

The chain combines TRBV6-5 with TRBJ2-7; 7 bases line up with TRBD2. This CDR3 region has 10 residues. Germline V gene lookup returns CDR1 MNHEY and CDR2 SVGAGI. The CDR3 DNA reads as TGTGCTCATGGGAGGGGAGAGCAGTACTTC. This gives the protein CAHGRGEQYF.

This sequence joins TRBV27 and TRBJ1-1, with a possible D match to TRBD1 (6 bases). The CDR3 is 12 amino acids. Germline lookup yields CDR1 MNHEY and CDR2 SMNVEV (reference sequence). Trimming cost V 7 bases and J 5 bases, with 11 bases left between them. CDR3 in DNA: TGTGCCAGCAAAACAGGGAGGACTGAAGCTTTCTTT. The encoded protein is CASKTGRTEAFF.

The CDR3 DNA is TGTGCCAGCAGCCCCGGGGACAAGGCCGCAGATACGCAGTATTTT. Protein product: CASSPGDKAADTQYF. The gene calls are TRBV7-9 and TRBJ2-3; the D gene is possibly TRBD1 (6 bases). The germline V gene has CDR1 SEHNR and CDR2 FQNEAQ (reference sequence). V lost 5 bases to trimming and J lost 4 bases, with 16 bases between them. This CDR3 spans 15 amino acids.

This clone was found a few times. The chain employs TRBV4-2 and TRBJ2-2, with unresolved D. Trimming left V 2 bases short and J 6 bases short, with 7 bases between. The germline V gene has CDR1 LGHNA and CDR2 YNFKEQ. CDR3 length equals 13 residues. For the CDR3, the DNA is TGTGCCAGCAGCCAATCAAGGCCCGGGGAGCTGTTTTTT. Translating it yields CASSQSRPGELFF.

The J gene is TRBJ1-4, the V gene TRBV7-9; D gene unclear. Between the trimmed V and J ends, which lost 5 bases and 2 bases, there was a span of 12 bases. The CDR3 covers 15 residues. Germline loops: CDR1 SEHNR, CDR2 FQNEAQ (reference sequence). The CDR3 nucleotides are TGTGCCAGCAGCCCCTTCCCCAGGACTAATGAAAAACTGTTTTTT. This sequence encodes CASSPFPRTNEKLFF.

The V call is TRBV5-1, the J call TRBJ2-5; TRBD1 or TRBD2 may be the D gene (6 bases each). Looked up from germline, CDR1 is SGHRS and CDR2 is YFSETQ. The CDR3 extends over 14 amino acids. V was trimmed by 0 bases and J by 2 bases, leaving 8 bases between them. The CDR3 here is CASSLAGAQETQYF. CDR3 nucleotides: TGCGCCAGCAGCTTGGCGGGGGCACAAGAGACCCAGTACTTC.

The table lists this clone with a count of one. The chain carries TRBV5-1 and TRBJ2-7; tentatively, D is TRBD1 (8 bases). The CDR3 runs 16 residues. The germline V and J ends were trimmed by 0 bases and 1 base, with 14 bases remaining between them. In germline, CDR1 is SGHRS, CDR2 YFSETQ. The CDR3 reads CASSLVGQGGSYEQYF. CDR3 nucleotides: TGCGCCAGCAGCTTGGTCGGACAGGGAGGGTCCTACGAGCAGTACTTC.

The chain employs TRBV19 and TRBJ1-5; 7 bases are shared with TRBD1. The CDR3 totals 13 residues. Germline-derived CDR1 and CDR2 are LNHDA and SQIVND (reference sequence). With 4 bases clipped from V and 7 bases from J, the junction kept 4 bases outside the gene matches. The CDR3: CASSTNRGQPQHF. As DNA, the CDR3 is TGTGCCAGTAGTACCAACAGGGGCCAGCCCCAGCATTTT.

The genes are TRBV5-1 and TRBJ2-7; no clear D. The CDR3 runs to 14 residues. The ends were cut back, 0 bases at V and 3 bases at J, with 10 bases in the middle. CDR1 and CDR2 (germline): SGHRS, YFSETQ. CDR3 protein: CASSLATPGYEQYF. In DNA form, the CDR3 reads TGCGCCAGCAGCTTGGCCACCCCAGGCTACGAGCAGTACTTC.

The V and J genes are TRBV29-1 and TRBJ1-1, with D perhaps matching TRBD1 (5 bases). This CDR3 has 14 amino acids. V lost 3 bases to trimming and J lost 0 bases, with 11 bases between them. Germline assignment: CDR1 SQVTM and CDR2 ANQGSEA. CDR3 amino acids: CSVDVGVVNTEAFF. The DNA of the CDR3 is TGCAGCGTTGACGTGGGGGTAGTGAACACTGAAGCTTTCTTT. Based on the CDR3 plus reference TRBV29-1 and TRBJ1-1, the full variable domain is SAVISQKPSRDICQRGTSLTIQCQVDSQVTMMFWYRQQPGQSLTLIATANQGSEATYESGFVIDKFPISRPNLTFSTLTVSNMSPEDSSIYLCSVDVGVVNTEAFFGQGTRLTVV.

This clone was counted a single time. Here the CDR3 DNA reads TGTGCCAGCAGCTTAGGGTCCTCTGGGGCCAACGTCCTGACTTTC. It translates to CASSLGSSGANVLTF. The V call is TRBV7-2, the J call TRBJ2-6; D unclear. Between the trimmed V and J ends, which lost 1 base and 0 bases, there was a span of 4 bases. From germline, CDR1 is SGHTA and CDR2 FQGNSA. This CDR3 is built from 15 residues.

The chain combines TRBV29-1 with TRBJ2-5, with D unclear. The CDR3 runs 12 residues. Trimming took 7 bases from V and 5 from J, leaving 14 bases between them. Germline V gene data show CDR1 as SQVTM and CDR2 as ANQGSEA. The CDR3 nucleotides are TGCAGCGCCGAGCACCAACGGGAGACCCAGTACTTC. It yields the protein CSAEHQRETQYF.

CDR3: CASSLDGRGNEKLFF. The CDR3, as DNA: TGTGCCAGCAGCCTAGACGGACGGGGTAATGAAAAACTGTTTTTT. This chain joins TRBV5-5 and TRBJ1-4; D not resolved. Per germline, CDR1 SGHKS and CDR2 YYEKEE (reference sequence). Trimming took 4 bases from V and 4 from J, leaving 14 bases between them. This CDR3 is 15 amino acids long.

This chain links TRBV27 with TRBJ1-6; 8 bases match TRBD1. The V and J ends lost 7 bases and 0 bases, in that order; junction bases with no gene match: 5. The V gene's germline CDR1 is MNHEY and CDR2 SMNVEV (reference sequence). The CDR3 is 16 residues long. The CDR3 is CASTFTGGSYNSPLHF. The CDR3 DNA follows: TGTGCCAGCACTTTCACAGGGGGCTCCTATAATTCACCCCTCCACTTT.

As for this clone: The same CDR3 can be traced to other DNA sequences in this sample. This chain joins TRBV9 and TRBJ1-3; D is unresolved. The CDR3 loop spans 15 amino acids. Trimming stripped 0 bases from V and 1 base from J, with 8 bases between. Germline V CDR1 and CDR2: SGDLS, YYNGEE. CDR3 DNA: TGTGCCAGCAGCGTAGAGGGAATTTCTGGAAACACCATATATTTT. This encodes CASSVEGISGNTIYF. Based on the CDR3 plus reference TRBV9 and TRBJ1-3, the full variable domain is DSGVTQTPKHLITATGQRVTLRCSPRSGDLSVYWYQQSLDQGLQFLIQYYNGEERAKGNILERFSAQQFPDLHSELNLSSLELGDSALYFCASSVEGISGNTIYFGEGSWLTVV.

This clone was counted once. This chain uses TRBV18 with TRBJ1-2; 10 bases agree with TRBD1. J lost 8 bases, V lost 3 bases, and 9 bases had no gene match. In germline, CDR1 is KGHSH, CDR2 LQKENI. The CDR3 has 15 amino acids. CDR3 sequence: CASSPSGTGERGYTF. The CDR3 DNA follows: TGTGCCAGCTCACCCTCCGGGACAGGGGAGCGAGGCTACACCTTC.

Regarding this clone: Germline and junction disagree at one end, which may indicate a read error. The chain carries TRBV10-3 and TRBJ1-1; 7 bases match TRBD1. This CDR3 comprises 16 residues. Germline loops: CDR1 ENHRY, CDR2 SYGVKD. CDR3 in DNA: TGTGCCATCAGCGAGTACCCCGGACAGGCTAACACTGAAGCTTTCTTT. This codes for CAISEYPGQANTEAFF.

The rearrangement links TRBV5-4 to TRBJ2-1; 10 nucleotides align to TRBD2. After removal of 4 bases from V and 1 base from J, the junction contained 11 bases not matched to a gene. This CDR3 has 18 amino acids. Germline CDR1 and CDR2: SGHNT and YYREEE (reference sequence). Written as DNA, the CDR3 is TGTGCCAGCAGCAGACGGCTAGCGGGGGATTTATCCTACAATGAGCAGTTCTTC. It yields the protein CASSRRLAGDLSYNEQFF. Based on the CDR3 plus reference TRBV5-4 and TRBJ2-1, the full variable domain is ETGVTQSPTHLIKTRGQQVTLRCSSQSGHNTVSWYQQALGQGPQFIFQYYREEENGRGNFPPRFSGLQFPNYSSELNVNALELDDSALYLCASSRRLAGDLSYNEQFFGPGTRLTVL.

The chain couples TRBV3-1 (or the pseudogene TRBV3-2) to TRBJ1-2; no clear D gene. V gave up 0 bases and J gave up 7 bases, with 18 bases separating them. Germline-derived CDR1 and CDR2 are LGHDT and YNNKEL (reference sequence). The CDR3 covers 16 residues. This CDR3 reads CASSQDLAGGNGGYTF. CDR3 DNA sequence: TGTGCCAGCAGCCAAGATCTAGCAGGTGGCAACGGTGGCTACACCTTC.

The chain carries TRBV30 and TRBJ2-1, with 11 positions matching TRBD1. Germline values: CDR1 GTSNPN, CDR2 SVGIG (reference sequence). CDR3 length equals 15 residues. V was pared by 5 bases and J by 4 bases, with 7 bases of the junction left unmatched. The CDR3, as DNA: TGTGCCTGGCATCCCGGGACAGGGGGATACAATGAGCAGTTCTTC. Translation: CAWHPGTGGYNEQFF.